These T cell receptor beta chains were read from a single sample in a study of blood T cells in healthy people across ages. TCRdb redid the calling of the 5' RACE reads with MiXCR, one entry per CDR3 protein. This sample carries about 770,000 distinct CDR3 sequences, under 45% of them seen once, and the ten largest clones take around 21%. Source material: blood. These TCRs come from a man aged 55 to 70 in good health. CDR3s include the opening cysteine and the closing phenylalanine or tryptophan. Fields, in order: J gene, D gene, V gene, clone size, CDR3 DNA, CDR3 protein. The D gene is left open where the match is weak. Part of the rows lack a size; the others show once, few, many or a class for expanded clones.

j_call: TRBJ1-2
d_call: -
v_call: TRBV12-3/TRBV12-4
clone_size: -
cdr3_nt: TGTGCCAGCAGTTTATCCCATGGCTACACCTTC
cdr3_aa: CASSLSHGYTF

j_call: TRBJ1-6
d_call: -
v_call: TRBV5-5
clone_size: -
cdr3_nt: TGTGCCAGCAGCCCCTGGACGATGGGCTCCTATAATTCACCCCTCCACTTT
cdr3_aa: CASSPWTMGSYNSPLHF

j_call: TRBJ2-4
d_call: TRBD2
v_call: TRBV2
clone_size: -
cdr3_nt: TGTGCCAGCAGTAGGGAGGGCATGCAGTACTTC
cdr3_aa: CASSREGMQYF

j_call: TRBJ2-6
d_call: TRBD1
v_call: TRBV18
clone_size: -
cdr3_nt: TGTGCCAGCTCACCCTCAACAGGGGGTCGGGCCAACGTCCTGACTTTC
cdr3_aa: CASSPSTGGRANVLTF

j_call: TRBJ2-3
d_call: -
v_call: TRBV6-2/TRBV6-3
clone_size: few
cdr3_nt: TGTGCCAGCAGTCAGCCCCCCGGGATATTAGCGACAGATACGCAGTATTTT
cdr3_aa: CASSQPPGILATDTQYF

j_call: TRBJ2-7
d_call: -
v_call: TRBV7-9
clone_size: -
cdr3_nt: TGTGCCAGCAGCAAAGGCGGGACAGCTGTCTACGAGCAGTACTTC
cdr3_aa: CASSKGGTAVYEQYF

j_call: TRBJ1-5
d_call: -
v_call: TRBV6-2/TRBV6-3
clone_size: -
cdr3_nt: TGTGCCAGCAGTTACACGACCTCCGGGACCCGGGGCAATCAGCCCCAGCATTTT
cdr3_aa: CASSYTTSGTRGNQPQHF

j_call: TRBJ1-6
d_call: -
v_call: TRBV15
clone_size: -
cdr3_nt: TGTGCCACCAGCAGAGATCTTACCGCCACCCTCCACTTT
cdr3_aa: CATSRDLTATLHF

j_call: TRBJ2-3
d_call: -
v_call: TRBV14
clone_size: once
cdr3_nt: TGTGCCAGCAGCCAACACTACCCCACAGATACGCAGTATTTT
cdr3_aa: CASSQHYPTDTQYF

j_call: TRBJ1-5
d_call: -
v_call: TRBV20-1
clone_size: -
cdr3_nt: TGCAGTGCTAGAGATAGGAGGAGGTGGCGGGATCAGCCCCAGCATTTT
cdr3_aa: CSARDRRRWRDQPQHF

j_call: TRBJ2-1
d_call: -
v_call: TRBV9
clone_size: -
cdr3_nt: TGTGCCAGTAGCGTGACTAACGATGAGCAGTTCTTC
cdr3_aa: CASSVTNDEQFF

j_call: TRBJ2-1
d_call: TRBD2
v_call: TRBV6-5
clone_size: once
cdr3_nt: TGTGCCAGCAGTTCGGCGAGCGGGGGGGCTTATGAGCAGTTCTTC
cdr3_aa: CASSSASGGAYEQFF

j_call: TRBJ2-5
d_call: -
v_call: TRBV5-6
clone_size: -
cdr3_nt: TGTGCCAGCAGCCTTAGTTGGAAAGAGACCCAGTACTTC
cdr3_aa: CASSLSWKETQYF

j_call: TRBJ2-5
d_call: -
v_call: TRBV27
clone_size: few
cdr3_nt: TGTGCCAGCAGTTTAACTCCAAATCAAGAGACCCAGTACTTC
cdr3_aa: CASSLTPNQETQYF

j_call: TRBJ1-2
d_call: -
v_call: TRBV4-1
clone_size: few
cdr3_nt: TGCGCCAGCAGCCAAGAGACAGGCAGCGGCTACACCTTC
cdr3_aa: CASSQETGSGYTF

j_call: TRBJ1-1
d_call: -
v_call: TRBV7-2
clone_size: once
cdr3_nt: TGTGCCAGCAGCTCTACTAACAGTAACACTGAAGCTTTCTTT
cdr3_aa: CASSSTNSNTEAFF

j_call: TRBJ1-1
d_call: -
v_call: TRBV5-1
clone_size: -
cdr3_nt: TGCGCCAGCGAGGACGGATTGAACACTGAAGCTTTCTTT
cdr3_aa: CASEDGLNTEAFF

j_call: TRBJ2-5
d_call: -
v_call: TRBV18
clone_size: -
cdr3_nt: TGTGCCAGCTCACCAAAGGGGACAGAGACCCAGTACTTC
cdr3_aa: CASSPKGTETQYF

j_call: TRBJ2-7
d_call: TRBD1
v_call: TRBV6-5
clone_size: -
cdr3_nt: TGTGCCAGCAGTTCTGATCCCAGGACAGGGGAGAGCTACGAGCAGTACTTC
cdr3_aa: CASSSDPRTGESYEQYF

j_call: TRBJ2-1
d_call: TRBD1
v_call: TRBV11-3
clone_size: few
cdr3_nt: TGTGCCAGCAGCTTAAGGGGGCCAAGGGCTGGGTCCGACAATGAGCAGTTCTTC
cdr3_aa: CASSLRGPRAGSDNEQFF

j_call: TRBJ2-3
d_call: -
v_call: TRBV27
clone_size: many
cdr3_nt: TGTGCCAGCAGTACCTTAACAGATACGCAGTATTTT
cdr3_aa: CASSTLTDTQYF

j_call: TRBJ2-7
d_call: -
v_call: TRBV6-5
clone_size: once
cdr3_nt: TGTGCCAGCAGGAAACCCGGGACTTATAACCCGTACTTC
cdr3_aa: CASRKPGTYNPYF

j_call: TRBJ1-3
d_call: -
v_call: TRBV20-1
clone_size: -
cdr3_nt: TGCAGTGCTACAGGGGCTGGAAACACCATATATTTT
cdr3_aa: CSATGAGNTIYF

j_call: TRBJ2-1
d_call: -
v_call: TRBV2
clone_size: -
cdr3_nt: TGTGCCAGCAGTGAGCACTCTGAGCAGTTCTTC
cdr3_aa: CASSEHSEQFF

j_call: TRBJ1-6
d_call: TRBD1
v_call: TRBV5-1
clone_size: -
cdr3_nt: TGCGCCAGCAGCAGGACAGGGGGCTTTTTGTCACCCCTCCACTTT
cdr3_aa: CASSRTGGFLSPLHF

j_call: TRBJ2-3
d_call: -
v_call: TRBV30
clone_size: -
cdr3_nt: TGTGCCTGGAGTATACTAGGGGGCACAGATACGCAGTATTTT
cdr3_aa: CAWSILGGTDTQYF

j_call: TRBJ1-4
d_call: TRBD1
v_call: TRBV4-1
clone_size: -
cdr3_nt: TGCGCCAGCAGCCGGAATCCGGGACAGATGATTAATGAAAAACTGTTTTTT
cdr3_aa: CASSRNPGQMINEKLFF

j_call: TRBJ2-1
d_call: -
v_call: TRBV6-1
clone_size: -
cdr3_nt: TGTGCCAGCAGTGAACGTATCAGGGAGCCCGGGGACAATGAGCAGTTCTTC
cdr3_aa: CASSERIREPGDNEQFF

j_call: TRBJ2-3
d_call: -
v_call: TRBV20-1
clone_size: few
cdr3_nt: TGCAGTGCTAGAGATCCGGGACTGCGCACAGATACGCAGTATTTT
cdr3_aa: CSARDPGLRTDTQYF

j_call: TRBJ1-2
d_call: -
v_call: TRBV20-1
clone_size: -
cdr3_nt: TGCAGTGCTAAAATTGCCGGGGGCGCTTGGAGTGGCTACACCTTC
cdr3_aa: CSAKIAGGAWSGYTF

j_call: TRBJ2-1
d_call: TRBD2
v_call: TRBV6-5
clone_size: -
cdr3_nt: TGTGCCAGCAGTACTGGAGCGGGGGGTCTGTACAATGAGCAGTTCTTC
cdr3_aa: CASSTGAGGLYNEQFF

j_call: TRBJ1-4
d_call: -
v_call: TRBV5-1
clone_size: -
cdr3_nt: TGCGCCAGCAGCCCTACGGGCCCGGGGAGGGAAAAACTGTTTTTT
cdr3_aa: CASSPTGPGREKLFF

j_call: TRBJ2-3
d_call: -
v_call: TRBV20-1
clone_size: once
cdr3_nt: TGCAGTGCTAGAGATCTTGGCGCGGAGACAGATACGCAGTATTTT
cdr3_aa: CSARDLGAETDTQYF

j_call: TRBJ2-5
d_call: -
v_call: TRBV12-3/TRBV12-4
clone_size: -
cdr3_nt: TGTGCCAGCAGTTCTAGGAAGGGAGTTCCCCAAGAGACCCAGTACTTC
cdr3_aa: CASSSRKGVPQETQYF

j_call: TRBJ2-5
d_call: -
v_call: TRBV15
clone_size: -
cdr3_nt: TGTGCCACCAGCAGAGATCAGGCCGCGCGGTACTTC
cdr3_aa: CATSRDQAARYF

j_call: TRBJ1-6
d_call: -
v_call: TRBV11-2
clone_size: -
cdr3_nt: TGTGCCAGCGGAAACCGGGACTATAATTCACCCCTCCACTTT
cdr3_aa: CASGNRDYNSPLHF

j_call: TRBJ1-6
d_call: -
v_call: TRBV12-3/TRBV12-4
clone_size: -
cdr3_nt: TGTGCCAGCAGAATTCCGGGACAAGTTTCACCCCTCCACTTT
cdr3_aa: CASRIPGQVSPLHF

j_call: TRBJ1-2
d_call: -
v_call: TRBV4-3
clone_size: -
cdr3_nt: TGCGCCAGCAGCCAGATCGCCCAGGGAGAACGATATGGCTACACCTTC
cdr3_aa: CASSQIAQGERYGYTF

j_call: TRBJ2-2
d_call: TRBD2
v_call: TRBV7-2
clone_size: -
cdr3_nt: TGTGTCAGCAGCTTAGTTGGGGGGGACCCCACCGGGGAGCTGTTTTTT
cdr3_aa: CVSSLVGGDPTGELFF

j_call: TRBJ2-7
d_call: -
v_call: TRBV10-3
clone_size: -
cdr3_nt: TGTGCCATCAGTGACAAGGGGTCTTCCTACGAGCAGTACTTC
cdr3_aa: CAISDKGSSYEQYF

j_call: TRBJ1-6
d_call: -
v_call: TRBV2
clone_size: -
cdr3_nt: TGTGCCAGCAGTGAGGGCAGGAGGGATTCACCCCTCCACTTT
cdr3_aa: CASSEGRRDSPLHF

j_call: TRBJ2-1
d_call: TRBD2
v_call: TRBV7-2
clone_size: -
cdr3_nt: TGTGCCGGCAGCTCGGGTTCCGGACTAGCGGGGGGGAGTGAGCAGTTCTTC
cdr3_aa: CAGSSGSGLAGGSEQFF

j_call: TRBJ2-3
d_call: -
v_call: TRBV20-1
clone_size: -
cdr3_nt: TGCAGTGCTAGAGTCCCCTTAGCGACAGATACGCAGTATTTT
cdr3_aa: CSARVPLATDTQYF

j_call: TRBJ2-7
d_call: TRBD2
v_call: TRBV12-3/TRBV12-4
clone_size: few
cdr3_nt: TGTGCCAGCAGCCAACTAGCGGGGGGGGACGAGCAGTACTTC
cdr3_aa: CASSQLAGGDEQYF

j_call: TRBJ2-5
d_call: -
v_call: TRBV9
clone_size: -
cdr3_nt: TGTGCCAGCAGCGTAGCCTTGGGACGTAAAGAGACCCAGTACTTC
cdr3_aa: CASSVALGRKETQYF

j_call: TRBJ1-6
d_call: -
v_call: TRBV7-2
clone_size: -
cdr3_nt: TGTGCCAGCAGCTTGAACCCTCAAAGCTCCTATAATTCACCCCTCCACTTT
cdr3_aa: CASSLNPQSSYNSPLHF

j_call: TRBJ1-6
d_call: -
v_call: TRBV6-4
clone_size: -
cdr3_nt: TGTGCCAGCAGTGACTCCCGAGAGCAGTCCTATAATTCACCCCTCCACTTT
cdr3_aa: CASSDSREQSYNSPLHF

j_call: TRBJ2-3
d_call: -
v_call: TRBV7-2
clone_size: -
cdr3_nt: TGTGCCAGCAGCTTAGGTCTACGGGTCAAAGTTGGTGATACGCAGTATTTT
cdr3_aa: CASSLGLRVKVGDTQYF

j_call: TRBJ2-5
d_call: -
v_call: TRBV18
clone_size: -
cdr3_nt: TGTGCCAGCTCACCCCTCCCCGTGGGCAGCGCAGAGACCCAGTACTTC
cdr3_aa: CASSPLPVGSAETQYF

j_call: TRBJ2-5
d_call: TRBD2
v_call: TRBV7-2
clone_size: few
cdr3_nt: TGTGCCAGCAGCAGACCCCGTGGCGGGGGTGAGACCCAGTACTTC
cdr3_aa: CASSRPRGGGETQYF

j_call: TRBJ2-5
d_call: -
v_call: TRBV7-2
clone_size: -
cdr3_nt: TGTGCCAGCAGCCGCAGCATCAGAGAGACCCAGTACTTC
cdr3_aa: CASSRSIRETQYF

j_call: TRBJ2-1
d_call: TRBD2
v_call: TRBV11-2
clone_size: -
cdr3_nt: TGTGCCAGCAGCTTTCGCGGGGGGTCTTTCGATGAGCAGTTCTTC
cdr3_aa: CASSFRGGSFDEQFF

j_call: TRBJ2-1
d_call: -
v_call: TRBV5-1
clone_size: few
cdr3_nt: TGCGCCAGCAGCCCTTCTAGGGTAGCCTCCAATGAGCAGTTCTTC
cdr3_aa: CASSPSRVASNEQFF

j_call: TRBJ1-1
d_call: -
v_call: TRBV30
clone_size: once
cdr3_nt: TGTGCCTGGAGGAAGGGACGGATGAACACTGAAGCTTTCTTT
cdr3_aa: CAWRKGRMNTEAFF

j_call: TRBJ2-5
d_call: TRBD2
v_call: TRBV6-2/TRBV6-3
clone_size: -
cdr3_nt: TGTGCCAGCAGACCAAGCGGGGGGTCTGGGAATGAGCAGTACTTC
cdr3_aa: CASRPSGGSGNEQYF